The 29 T cell receptor beta chains below all came from one sample that was sequenced in a study of T-cell reconstitution after alpha-beta-depleted transplantation in children. During its preparation, the TCRbeta library received unique molecular identifiers. TCRdb analysed the PCR reads with MiXCR anew, one entry per CDR3 protein. The sample has approximately 420,000 distinct CDR3 sequences, approximately 11% seen once. Sample: PBMCs from the stem cell graft donor, taken from the stem cell graft. The receptors were gathered from a human donor who donated a stem cell graft to a child with acute myeloid leukemia.

This clonotype turned up a few times. V gene TRBV12-3 or TRBV12-4 combines with J gene TRBJ2-3; 8 positions agree with TRBD2. This CDR3 is built from 16 residues. V trimming: 7 bases; J trimming: 0 bases; junction bases outside the gene matches: 9. Here the CDR3 reads CASTGLADASTDTQYF. As DNA, the CDR3 is TGTGCCAGCACCGGACTAGCTGATGCTAGCACAGATACGCAGTATTTT.

The table lists this clonotype with many counts. The chain carries TRBV20-1 and TRBJ1-2; 7 nucleotides match TRBD1. V lost 0 bases and J lost 3; bases outside the gene matches: 19. There are 19 residues in the CDR3. Germline V lookup: CDR1 DFQATT, CDR2 SNEGSKA (reference sequence). The CDR3, as DNA: TGCAGTGCTAGAGAGCCGACTTGGACAGGCGGAGGGGAGGACTATGGCTACACCTTC. Its translation is CSAREPTWTGGGEDYGYTF.

This clonotype was observed a handful of times. The chain carries TRBV20-1 and TRBJ1-4, with no clear D. V was pared by 3 bases and J by 0 bases, with 17 bases between. The CDR3 loop spans 17 amino acids. Germline V lookup: CDR1 DFQATT, CDR2 SNEGSKA (reference sequence). The CDR3 spells CSARSTPRLATNEKLFF. In nucleotides, the CDR3 is TGCAGTGCTAGGTCCACCCCACGACTTGCAACTAATGAAAAACTGTTTTTT.

Ten or more counts support this clonotype. This chain joins TRBV7-9 and TRBJ1-1, with D possibly TRBD1 on 5 matching bases. Looked up from germline, CDR1 is SEHNR and CDR2 is FQNEAQ (reference sequence). The CDR3 length is 14 residues. V was cut by 2 bases and J by 3 bases, with 10 bases left in between. CDR3 in amino acids: CASSLSVGDTEAFF. DNA of the CDR3: TGTGCCAGCAGCTTATCGGTGGGGGACACTGAAGCTTTCTTT.

V gene TRBV4-2 combines with J gene TRBJ2-7; D not certain. The CDR3 runs 15 residues. Germline CDR1 reads LGHNA; CDR2 reads YNFKEQ. The germline V and J ends were trimmed by 4 bases and 1 base, with 14 bases remaining between them. The CDR3 coding sequence is TGTGCCAGCAGCCCACCGGAAGTCTCTTCCTACGAGCAGTACTTC. Protein sequence: CASSPPEVSSYEQYF.

The chain couples TRBV6-5 to TRBJ1-2; possibly TRBD1 for D (6 bases). This CDR3 is 13 amino acids long. In germline, CDR1 is MNHEY, CDR2 SVGAGI. Trimming stripped 0 bases from V and 7 bases from J, with 9 bases between. The CDR3 DNA reads as TGTGCCAGCAGTTACTCCACAGGGCTTGGCTACACCTTC. Protein sequence: CASSYSTGLGYTF.

This clonotype was seen many times. The chain carries TRBV20-1 and TRBJ2-1; 12 bases match TRBD2. With 5 bases clipped from V and 5 bases from J, the junction kept 4 bases outside the gene matches. Looked up from germline, CDR1 is DFQATT and CDR2 is SNEGSKA (reference sequence). The CDR3 spans 14 residues. This chain's CDR3 is CSAPSGGGDNEQFF. CDR3 nucleotides: TGCAGTGCTCCTAGCGGGGGGGGAGACAATGAGCAGTTCTTC.

This clonotype was detected a few times. The V call is TRBV5-6, the J call TRBJ2-5; 11 nucleotides agree with TRBD2. V was clipped by 4 bases and J by 2 bases; unmatched bases: 4. CDR1 SGHDT and CDR2 YYEEEE come from the germline V gene. The CDR3 sequence is 15 residues long. The CDR3 is CASSTGLAEQETQYF. CDR3 sequence (DNA): TGTGCCAGCAGCACGGGACTAGCGGAACAAGAGACCCAGTACTTC.

A note on this clonotype: A junction end diverges from the germline sequence, so it may reflect a read error. The gene calls are TRBV20-1 and TRBJ1-2; 8 bases line up with TRBD1. The CDR3 totals 17 residues. Germline CDR1 reads DFQATT; CDR2 reads SNEGSKA (reference sequence). DNA of the CDR3: TGCTGTGCTAGAGAACCGGCGACAGGGGTCAATAACTATGGCTACACCTTC. Translating gives CCAREPATGVNNYGYTF.

V is TRBV29-1 and J is TRBJ1-2, with D uncertain. This CDR3 contains 11 residues. V dropped 6 bases and J dropped 5 bases, with 10 bases sitting between them. Germline CDR1 reads SQVTM; CDR2 reads ANQGSEA. In DNA form, the CDR3 reads TGCAGCGTCGAACAGCCTTATGGCTACACCTTC. Encoded protein: CSVEQPYGYTF.

The chain carries TRBV12-3 or TRBV12-4 and TRBJ1-6; no reliable D call. This CDR3 has 16 amino acids. V gave up 4 bases and J gave up 5 bases, with 15 bases separating them. CDR3 bases: TGTGCCAGCAGTTCTACACACAGAAGTCATAATTCACCCCTCCACTTT. It encodes CASSSTHRSHNSPLHF.

This chain uses TRBV15 with TRBJ1-5; tentative D call: TRBD1 (6 bases). Germline V lookup: CDR1 LNHNV, CDR2 YYDKDF (reference sequence). CDR3 length: 15 amino acids. The V end lost 1 base, the J end lost 4 bases, and 11 bases lay between the germline ends. CDR3 DNA: TGTGCCACCAGCAGAGTCCCGCAGGGGAATCAGCCCCAGCATTTT. The encoded protein is CATSRVPQGNQPQHF. Based on the CDR3 plus reference TRBV15 and TRBJ1-5, the full variable domain is DAMVIQNPRYQVTQFGKPVTLSCSQTLNHNVMYWYQQKSSQAPKLLFHYYDKDFNNEADTPDNFQSRRPNTSFCFLDIRSPGLGDTAMYLCATSRVPQGNQPQHFGDGTRLSIL.

This clonotype was detected a few times. V usage is TRBV29-1 and J usage is TRBJ2-1; a possible D gene is TRBD2 (6 bases). Germline V gene sequence: CDR1 SQVTM, CDR2 ANQGSEA. CDR3 size: 14 residues. Trimming cost V 3 bases and J 1 base, with 10 bases left between them. CDR3 residues: CSVDGEVSYNEQFF. The DNA of the CDR3 is TGCAGCGTTGATGGGGAGGTGTCCTACAATGAGCAGTTCTTC.

A few counts support this clonotype. The V and J genes are TRBV29-1 and TRBJ2-3; TRBD2 agrees at 14 bases. Germline values: CDR1 SQVTM, CDR2 ANQGSEA. The CDR3 consists of 14 residues. V gave up 3 bases and J gave up 12 bases; unmatched junction bases: 8. The CDR3 DNA reads TGCAGCGTTGAGGGACTAGCGGGAGATGCCCGCCAGTATTTT. Its translation is CSVEGLAGDARQYF.

This clonotype has at least ten counts. CDR3 protein: CASTTSGVSTDTQYF. The CDR3 DNA reads TGTGCCAGCACTACTAGCGGGGTCAGCACAGATACGCAGTATTTT. This chain uses TRBV3-1 with TRBJ2-3, with 10 bases that match TRBD2. CDR1 LGHDT and CDR2 YNNKEL come from the germline V gene (reference sequence). The ends lost 7 bases at V and 0 bases at J; junction bases unmatched: 4. This CDR3 spans 15 amino acids.

V gene TRBV20-1 combines with J gene TRBJ2-1; TRBD2 agrees at 7 bases. Per germline, CDR1 DFQATT and CDR2 SNEGSKA (reference sequence). The V gene end was trimmed by 1 base and the J gene end by 3 bases; junction bases not matched to a gene: 12. CDR3 size: 17 residues. The CDR3 loop is CSARGPLSAGVYNEQFF. CDR3 in DNA: TGCAGTGCTAGAGGCCCTCTTTCGGCGGGAGTCTACAATGAGCAGTTCTTC.

The table lists this clonotype with many counts. This chain connects TRBV4-2 to TRBJ1-6; D not resolved. Trimming shortened V by 5 bases and J by 7 bases, and 12 bases separated the two germline ends. Germline V gene data show CDR1 as LGHNA and CDR2 as YNFKEQ. CDR3 length: 14 residues. The CDR3 sequence is CASSRITENSPLHF. The DNA of the CDR3 is TGTGCCAGCAGCAGAATAACCGAAAATTCACCCCTCCACTTT.

This clonotype was counted a few times. The chain recombines TRBV20-1 with TRBJ2-7; D not certain. Trimming left V 1 base short and J 0 bases short, with 13 bases between. Germline V lookup: CDR1 DFQATT, CDR2 SNEGSKA (reference sequence). CDR3 length: 15 residues. The CDR3 spells CSARGSRLSSYEQYF. CDR3 in DNA: TGCAGTGCTAGAGGTTCCCGGCTAAGCTCCTACGAGCAGTACTTC.

The V call is TRBV19, the J call TRBJ2-7; D may be TRBD2 (5 bases). V gave up 5 bases and J gave up 6 bases, with 11 bases separating them. Germline CDR1 reads LNHDA; CDR2 reads SQIVND (reference sequence). The length of the CDR3 is 12 residues. The CDR3: CASSYRESEQYF. As DNA, the CDR3 is TGTGCCAGTAGTTATCGGGAAAGCGAGCAGTACTTC.

This chain joins TRBV27 and TRBJ1-2; maybe TRBD1 (6 bases). Trimming removed 8 bases from V and 8 bases from J, with 15 bases in between. The CDR3 has 12 residues. Per the germline V gene, CDR1 is MNHEY and CDR2 is SMNVEV (reference sequence). CDR3 protein: CASAGGAGGYTF. The CDR3 DNA reads TGTGCCAGCGCCGGGGGGGCAGGGGGCTACACCTTC.

V and J are TRBV6-2 or TRBV6-3 and TRBJ1-1, with D perhaps TRBD1 (5 bases). Per the germline V gene, CDR1 is MNHEY and CDR2 is SVGEGT. Between the trimmed V and J ends, which lost 2 bases and 3 bases, there was a span of 13 bases. This CDR3 has 15 residues. CDR3 nucleotide sequence: TGTGCCAGCAGTTACGGGGGGATTATCGACACTGAAGCTTTCTTT. This encodes CASSYGGIIDTEAFF.

This clonotype was counted a few times. This chain connects TRBV4-1 to TRBJ2-2; D is uncertain. The V gene's germline CDR1 is MGHRA and CDR2 YSYEKL. The ends were cut back, 3 bases at V and 2 bases at J, with 7 bases in the middle. The CDR3 is made up of 14 amino acids. CDR3 sequence reads: CASSQAGNTGELFF. In nucleotides, the CDR3 is TGCGCCAGCAGCCAGGCTGGCAACACCGGGGAGCTGTTTTTT.

This clonotype was counted only a few times. The chain uses TRBV7-2 and TRBJ1-1; no clear D gene. The CDR3 contains 15 residues. Looked up from germline, CDR1 is SGHTA and CDR2 is FQGNSA. The V and J ends lost 0 bases and 0 bases respectively, with 8 bases between them. DNA for the CDR3: TGTGCCAGCAGCTTAGCCAGCTACATGAACACTGAAGCTTTCTTT. Protein: CASSLASYMNTEAFF.

This clonotype was seen ten or more times. The chain carries TRBV29-1 and TRBJ2-3; TRBD1 matches 7 bases. This CDR3 region has 13 residues. CDR1 is SQVTM, CDR2 ANQGSEA, per germline. With V trimmed by 7 bases and J by 0 bases, 4 bases remained unmatched. CDR3 amino acids: CSAPQGSTDTQYF. CDR3 bases: TGCAGCGCCCCACAGGGGAGCACAGATACGCAGTATTTT.

This clonotype was counted many times. This chain uses TRBV20-1 with TRBJ2-7; 10 positions match TRBD1. Germline V gene sequence: CDR1 DFQATT, CDR2 SNEGSKA (reference sequence). This CDR3 has 13 residues. V trimming: 6 bases; J trimming: 5 bases; junction bases outside the gene matches: 7. In nucleotides, the CDR3 is TGCAGTGCCCCCGGGACAGGGGTACACGAGCAGTACTTC. Amino acid sequence: CSAPGTGVHEQYF.

The chain joins TRBV5-1 to TRBJ2-1, with 8 positions matching TRBD2. The CDR3 has 15 residues. The V gene's germline CDR1 is SGHRS and CDR2 YFSETQ. V trimming: 1 base; J trimming: 3 bases; junction bases outside the gene matches: 3. The CDR3 nucleotides read TGCGCCAGCAGCTTGACTAGCGGAATCTACAATGAGCAGTTCTTC. Amino acids: CASSLTSGIYNEQFF. Together with reference TRBV5-1 and TRBJ2-1, the CDR3 gives the full variable domain: KAGVTQTPRYLIKTRGQQVTLSCSPISGHRSVSWYQQTPGQGLQFLFEYFSETQRNKGNFPGRFSGRQFSNSRSEMNVSTLELGDSALYLCASSLTSGIYNEQFFGPGTRLTVL.

This clonotype was picked up a small number of times. The chain has TRBV24-1 and TRBJ1-2; D is uncertain. CDR3 length: 12 amino acids. The V gene's germline CDR1 is KGHDR and CDR2 SFDVKD. V was cut by 2 bases and J by 8 bases, with 8 bases left in between. CDR3 nucleotide sequence: TGTGCCACCAGTGATTGGAAGGACGGCTACACCTTC. It yields the protein CATSDWKDGYTF.

Only a few counts were recorded for this clonotype. V usage is TRBV19 and J usage is TRBJ2-1; D possibly uses TRBD1 or TRBD2 (5 bases each). The CDR3 is made up of 13 amino acids. V lost 5 bases and J 8 bases, leaving 13 bases between the germline ends. The germline V gene has CDR1 LNHDA and CDR2 SQIVND (reference sequence). CDR3: CASSSALGDEQFF. In DNA form, the CDR3 reads TGTGCCAGTAGTTCAGCGCTGGGGGATGAGCAGTTCTTC.

The sample holds many counts of this clonotype. Germline and junction disagree at one end, which may indicate a read error. The chain carries TRBV7-7 and TRBJ2-1; no firm D call. The CDR3 loop spans 13 amino acids. Germline CDR1 reads SSHAT; CDR2 reads FNYEAQ (reference sequence). The CDR3 sequence is CASSFRLNNEQFF. CDR3 bases: TGTGCTAGCAGCTTTCGACTCAACAATGAGCAGTTCTTC.